Following are 4 T cell receptor beta chains from one sample sequenced in a study of regulatory T cells in long-lasting Graves disease. Relying on iRepertoire HTBI primers and Arm-PCR of CDR3 regions, the team built TCR beta libraries. MiXCR was run by TCRdb on the multiplex PCR reads, yielding one entry per CDR3 protein. In the table there are about 660,000 distinct CDR3 sequences, 30% of which are singletons. Time point defined: persistent/refractory GD, antithyroid drugs over 5 years with positive TRAb. The TCR library used RNA extracted from PBMCs. The sequencing used peripheral blood mononuclear cells (PBMCs), collected when the disease was refractory, from a patient treated with antithyroid drugs. The receptors derive from a female donor with Graves disease.

This clonotype was seen more than once but under ten times. The V call is TRBV6-5, the J call TRBJ1-1; D gene unclear. This CDR3 is 14 amino acids long. Per germline, CDR1 MNHEY and CDR2 SVGAGI. V was clipped by 0 bases and J by 4 bases, with 9 bases between them. CDR3 amino acids: CASSYSAFPTEAFF. CDR3 DNA: TGTGCCAGCAGTTACTCGGCTTTCCCCACTGAAGCTTTCTTT.

The CDR3 coding sequence is TGTGCCAGCAGCTCGCCAAGCCCGGGACTTCTTCCTAATGAGCAGTTCTTC. Protein sequence: CASSSPSPGLLPNEQFF. The chain employs TRBV5-4 and TRBJ2-1; possibly TRBD2 for D (6 bases). The CDR3 runs to 17 residues. The germline CDR1 and CDR2 sequences are SGHNT and YYREEE (reference sequence). V was shortened by 3 bases and J by 7 bases, with 23 bases between the two germline ends.

Ten or more counts support this clonotype. V is TRBV28 and J is TRBJ2-5; D is unresolved. V gave up 2 bases and J gave up 5 bases, with 6 bases separating them. Per germline, CDR1 MDHEN and CDR2 SYDVKM. This CDR3 contains 12 residues. The CDR3 DNA sequence: TGTGCCAGCAGTTTAATCGTTGAGACCCAGTACTTC. Encoded protein: CASSLIVETQYF.

Turning to this clonotype: At one end, the junction sequence differs from germline, possibly due to a read error. V usage is TRBV6-1 and J usage is TRBJ1-1; D might be TRBD1 (5 bases). CDR1 MNHNS and CDR2 SASEGT come from the germline V gene. CDR3 length: 13 residues. The CDR3 nucleotides read TGTGCCAGCAGAGAAGAGGGGAGGACTGAAGCTTTCTTT. It translates to CASREEGRTEAFF.